This T cell receptor (beta chain) was captured in a study of CXCR3-negative and CXCR3-positive naive CD8 T cells. Researchers reported sorting every CD8+ T cell subset in triplicate, 330,000 or so cells per sort. Naive CD8+ T cells showed a CD45RO-CCR7+CD27+CD95- phenotype. Germline CDR1 is SGHTA and CDR2 is FQGNSA. There are 15 residues in the CDR3. General observations from the study: When CXCR3-positive naive cells were set against CXCR3-negative naive cells, the former had more hydrophobic TRB CDR3s. Both of the naive subsets showed about the same high diversity, but memory CD8+ cells had much less. TRBV-TRBJ usage was similar across naive CXCR3 subsets but distinct in memory cells.

The libraries of TRB cDNA were prepared using 5' RACE with UMI labels. TCRdb re-called the 5' RACE reads; every CDR3 protein appears as one record, without DNA. The sample totals under 85,000 distinct CDR3 sequences. As to this clonotype: What it binds is not known.

The TCR was taken from a human donor in good health. Some clones in this sample may be carry-over from other donors' samples. The sequenced sample consisted of naive CXCR3+ CD8+ T cells from blood. Subset reported: CD45RO-CCR7+CD27+CD95- naive CD8+ T cells expressing CXCR3 (TNR3+). The V call is TRBV7-2, the J call TRBJ2-1; TCRdb's D call of TRBD1 is untestable without DNA. CDR3: CASSDPGQGFWEQFF.